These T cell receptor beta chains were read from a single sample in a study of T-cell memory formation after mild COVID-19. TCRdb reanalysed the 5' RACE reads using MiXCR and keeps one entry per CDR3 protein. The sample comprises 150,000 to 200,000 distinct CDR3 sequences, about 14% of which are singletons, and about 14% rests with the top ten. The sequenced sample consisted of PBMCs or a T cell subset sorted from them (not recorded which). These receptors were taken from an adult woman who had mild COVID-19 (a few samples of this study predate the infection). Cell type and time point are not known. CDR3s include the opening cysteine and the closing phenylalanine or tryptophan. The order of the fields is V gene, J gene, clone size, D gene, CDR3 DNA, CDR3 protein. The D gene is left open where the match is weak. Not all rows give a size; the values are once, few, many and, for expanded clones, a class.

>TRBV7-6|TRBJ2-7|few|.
TGTGCCAGCAGCTTAGCGCCGGCCCTACAGGGGAGGCTTAGCGAGCAGTACTTC
CASSLAPALQGRLSEQYF
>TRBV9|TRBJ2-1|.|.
TGTGCCAGCGGGGGGGCAGTCTACAATGAGCAGTTCTTC
CASGGAVYNEQFF
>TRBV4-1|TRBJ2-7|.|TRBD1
TGCGCCAGCAGCCAAGGGGGACAGGGCAAGCAGTACTTC
CASSQGGQGKQYF
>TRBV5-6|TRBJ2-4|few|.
TGTGCCAGCAGCCTCCGGGGATACCTAGCCAAAAACATTCAGTACTTC
CASSLRGYLAKNIQYF
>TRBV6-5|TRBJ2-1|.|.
TGTGCCAGCAGTTACTCGGGGTCAGACGCCTACAATGAGCAGTTCTTC
CASSYSGSDAYNEQFF
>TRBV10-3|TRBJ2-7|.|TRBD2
TGTGCCATCAGACCCGGTGGACTAGCGGGAGGGCCCCTCTACGAGCAGTACTTC
CAIRPGGLAGGPLYEQYF
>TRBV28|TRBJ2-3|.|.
TGTGCCAGCAGTTTAGGCGGGAACGGGGATACGCAGTATTTT
CASSLGGNGDTQYF
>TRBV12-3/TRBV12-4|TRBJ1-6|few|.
TGTGCCAGCAGTTTAGGGACACTTGGTCCCTCACCCCTCCACTTT
CASSLGTLGPSPLHF
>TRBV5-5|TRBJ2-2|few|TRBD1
TGTGCCAGCAGCTTGTGGGGGACAGGCGACACCGGGGAGCTGTTTTTT
CASSLWGTGDTGELFF
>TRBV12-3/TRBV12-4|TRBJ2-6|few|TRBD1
TGTGCCAGCAGTGCTCCGGGACAGTATGCCTCTGGGGCCAACGTCCTGACTTTC
CASSAPGQYASGANVLTF
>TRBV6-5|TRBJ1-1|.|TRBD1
TGTGCCAGCAGCCCGATCGGGACAGCATCTGAAGCTTTCTTT
CASSPIGTASEAFF
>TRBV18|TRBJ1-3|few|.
TGTGCCAGCTCACCCCCCTCGACTGGAAACACCATATATTTT
CASSPPSTGNTIYF
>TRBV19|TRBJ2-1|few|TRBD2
TGTGCCAGTAGTATGCGGGAGGGCCATAATGAGCAGTTCTTC
CASSMREGHNEQFF
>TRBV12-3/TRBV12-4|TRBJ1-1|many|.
TGTGCCAGCAGTTTTTGGGTAGACACTGAAGCTTTCTTT
CASSFWVDTEAFF
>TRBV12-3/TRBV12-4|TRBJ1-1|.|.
TGTGCCAGCAGATCAAACAGGGTCTTCGGCACTGAAGCTTTCTTT
CASRSNRVFGTEAFF
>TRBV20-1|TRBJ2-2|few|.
TGCAGTGTCCAAGACCCCCGGGTTAGGACCGGGGAGCTGTTTTTT
CSVQDPRVRTGELFF
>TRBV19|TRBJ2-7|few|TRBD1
TGTGCCTCCAGGGGGAACTACGAGCAGTACTTC
CASRGNYEQYF